This T cell receptor beta chain was identified during a study of human T cells and chemical hapten exposure. Study outcomes and limitations: PT1 expanded TCR counts and patch test score correlated positively.

Each cDNA molecule in the library carried unique molecular identifiers. TCRdb recomputed calls from the RACE reads with MiXCR, one row per CDR3 protein. The sample includes about 120,000 distinct CDR3 sequences, roughly an eighth of them seen just once. Turning to this clonotype: The antigen remains unidentified.

With 7 bases clipped from V and 3 bases from J, the junction kept 12 bases outside the gene matches. The CDR3 runs to 17 residues. The time point is: patch test 1, 2 weeks after DPC sensitization. The treatment was: therapeutic diphenylcyclopropenone sensitization with weekly scalp DPC. V gene TRBV12-3 or TRBV12-4 combines with J gene TRBJ1-6; 7 bases agree with TRBD1. Sequenced here: whole blood, sampled in connection with sensitization to the hapten diphenylcyclopropenone (DPC). This TCR came from a woman aged 45-65 years with alopecia areata. Some clones in this sample may be carry-over from other donors' samples. The CDR3 is CASTLGRGGVYNSPLHF. The CDR3, as DNA: TGTGCCAGCACCCTGGGACGAGGGGGCGTCTATAATTCACCCCTCCACTTT.